The next 16 T cell receptor beta chains were all read from a single sample in a study of graft-versus-host responses after intestinal transplantation (dated by TCRdb to about 2021). Antigens of these TCRs are unknown. This specimen's time point label, per the study, means: cells obtained before transplantation from donor or recipient. The library came from the immunoSEQ multiplex PCR assay. The table comes from immuneACCESS by way of TCRdb, which keeps in-frame sequences with V and J called. Part of the clones is missing from these tables; in studies checked, under half for an unresolved V gene and the rest for unknown reasons. Counted in this sample were tens of thousands of clones; roughly 93% of them appeared once. Of the sample, about 0.38% is held by the ten largest clones. The sample here was unstimulated CD4+ T cells sorted from spleen or lymph node cells, taken before transplant. The receptors derive from a human donor who was the organ donor for an intestinal transplant.

A single count supports this clone. V gene TRBV15 combines with J gene TRBJ1-6; no firm D call. The CDR3 runs to 14 residues. V gave up 1 base and J gave up 8 bases, with 9 bases separating them. Per germline, CDR1 LNHNV and CDR2 YYDKDF (reference sequence). CDR3 sequence: CATSRGGFDSPLHF. CDR3 DNA: TGTGCCACCAGCAGAGGCGGGTTCGATTCACCCCTCCACTTT.

V gene TRBV7-2 combines with J gene TRBJ2-5, with D possibly matching TRBD1 (7 bases). V lost 5 bases and J lost 0, with 16 bases in between. The CDR3 loop spans 16 amino acids. Germline assignment: CDR1 SGHTA and CDR2 FQGNSA. CDR3 sequence (DNA): TGTGCCAGCAGCCCCAGGGGGGTATTGTACCAAGAGACCCAGTACTTC. Encoded protein: CASSPRGVLYQETQYF.

The chain is built from TRBV5-1 and TRBJ2-5, with TRBD2 matching over 12 bases. The J segment lost 5 bases and the V segment lost 4 bases, leaving 6 bases of the junction unmatched. This CDR3 has 15 amino acids. Germline assignment: CDR1 SGHRS and CDR2 YFSETQ. CDR3 sequence reads: CASSPSGGAVETQYF. The DNA for the CDR3 is TGCGCCAGCAGCCCTAGCGGGGGGGCGGTGGAGACCCAGTACTTC. The full variable domain, in which reference TRBV5-1 and TRBJ2-5 provide the parts outside the CDR3, is KAGVTQTPRYLIKTRGQQVTLSCSPISGHRSVSWYQQTPGQGLQFLFEYFSETQRNKGNFPGRFSGRQFSNSRSEMNVSTLELGDSALYLCASSPSGGAVETQYFGPGTRLLVL.

The chain links TRBV25-1 to TRBJ2-5, with D perhaps TRBD1 (5 bases). This CDR3 contains 14 residues. Germline CDR1 and CDR2: MGHDK and SYGVNS. With 6 bases removed from V and 5 bases from J, the gap between germline ends came to 16 bases. CDR3 sequence reads: CASSRVALGETQYF. CDR3 sequence (DNA): TGTGCCAGCAGCAGGGTCGCCCTGGGCGAGACCCAGTACTTC.

This clone was detected only a few times. In nucleotides, the CDR3 is TGTGCCAGCAGCAAAGGGCACCCAGGGCGCTCTGGAAACACCATATATTTT. Amino acids: CASSKGHPGRSGNTIYF. The chain is built from TRBV21-1 and TRBJ1-3; the table's D call of TRBD1 was not tested on the DNA. TRBV21-1 counts as a pseudogene. This CDR3 comprises 17 residues.

The genes are TRBV29-1 and TRBJ2-2, with 10 bases aligning to TRBD1. The CDR3 consists of 13 residues. J was trimmed by 4 bases and V by 6 bases; bases with no gene match: 2. CDR1 is SQVTM and CDR2 is ANQGSEA in the germline V gene. As DNA, the CDR3 is TGCAGCGTCGGGACAGGGGCCACCGGGGAGCTGTTTTTT. Translating it yields CSVGTGATGELFF.

V and J are TRBV19 and TRBJ1-3, with D possibly matching TRBD1 (5 bases). The germline V gene has CDR1 LNHDA and CDR2 SQIVND (reference sequence). This CDR3 has 13 amino acids. Trimming removed 2 bases at V and 7 bases at J, with 9 bases between. The CDR3 nucleotides read TGTGCCAGTAGTATACAGGGATGGAACACCATATATTTT. Protein: CASSIQGWNTIYF.

This clone has only one observation. CDR3: CSKGRGMGYTF. DNA of the CDR3: TGCAGTAAGGGCAGGGGCATGGGCTACACCTTC. This chain connects TRBV20-1 to TRBJ1-2; maybe TRBD1 (6 bases). Deletions cut 8 bases from V and 8 bases from J, with 15 bases between. Germline V gene lookup returns CDR1 DFQATT and CDR2 SNEGSKA (reference sequence). This CDR3 spans 11 amino acids.

The rearrangement uses TRBV29-1 and TRBJ2-5, with 12 positions matching TRBD1. The CDR3 is 14 residues long. The germline V gene has CDR1 SQVTM and CDR2 ANQGSEA. V gave up 7 bases and J gave up 4 bases; unmatched junction bases: 7. The CDR3 reads CSAARDRGPETQYF. Written as DNA, the CDR3 is TGCAGCGCCGCCCGGGACAGGGGGCCAGAGACCCAGTACTTC. Looking up the rest from reference TRBV29-1 and TRBJ2-5 gives the full variable domain: SAVISQKPSRDICQRGTSLTIQCQVDSQVTMMFWYRQQPGQSLTLIATANQGSEATYESGFVIDKFPISRPNLTFSTLTVSNMSPEDSSIYLCSAARDRGPETQYFGPGTRLLVL.

The chain couples TRBV4-1 to TRBJ2-3; D call uncertain. Germline CDR1 and CDR2: MGHRA and YSYEKL. The CDR3 totals 13 residues. The V end lost 4 bases, the J end lost 4 bases, and 9 bases lay between the germline ends. The CDR3 DNA reads TGCGCCAGCAGCCTAGCAGGCTCAGATACGCAGTATTTT. It encodes CASSLAGSDTQYF.

This clone was seen a single time. This chain links TRBV11-3 with TRBJ2-1; D uncertain. V was trimmed by 0 bases and J by 5 bases, leaving 5 bases between them. In germline, CDR1 is SGHNT, CDR2 YENEEA. CDR3 size: 13 residues. The CDR3 DNA reads as TGTGCCAGCAGCTTAGATCCAGACAATGAGCAGTTCTTC. Translated: CASSLDPDNEQFF.

The V gene is TRBV19, the J gene TRBJ2-5; D not certain. The ends were cut back, 1 base at V and 4 bases at J, with 13 bases in the middle. The CDR3 totals 15 residues. In germline, CDR1 is LNHDA, CDR2 SQIVND (reference sequence). The CDR3: CASSIVYTKRETQYF. The CDR3 DNA is TGTGCCAGTAGTATAGTGTACACAAAGAGAGAGACCCAGTACTTC.

This clone was picked up one time. The V call is TRBV11-2, the J call TRBJ2-7; D uncertain. The CDR3 length is 15 residues. In germline, CDR1 is SGHAT, CDR2 FQNNGV. With 6 bases removed from V and 2 bases from J, the gap between germline ends came to 17 bases. Here the CDR3 reads CASRVPGSPPYEQYF. In DNA form, the CDR3 reads TGTGCCAGCAGGGTCCCGGGTAGCCCCCCCTACGAGCAGTACTTC.

Worth noting for this clone: The sample holds other DNA sequences that translate to the same CDR3. CDR3 amino acids: CASSRTGEAEAFF. In DNA form, the CDR3 reads TGCGCCAGCAGCCGGACAGGGGAGGCTGAAGCTTTCTTT. The chain links TRBV5-1 to TRBJ1-1; TRBD1 aligns across 9 bases. Unmatched junction bases numbered 4, after V lost 4 bases and J lost 6 bases. There are 13 residues in the CDR3. CDR1 and CDR2 from the germline V gene are SGHRS and YFSETQ.

The chain links TRBV6-5 to TRBJ2-2; no clear D. Trimming pared 8 bases from V and 3 bases from J, leaving 13 bases between. The CDR3 consists of 14 residues. Looked up from germline, CDR1 is MNHEY and CDR2 is SVGAGI. The CDR3 here is CASGPAGYTGELFF. CDR3 coding DNA: TGTGCCAGCGGGCCCGCCGGGTACACCGGGGAGCTGTTTTTT.

V gene TRBV11-2 combines with J gene TRBJ1-6; TRBD1 agrees at 7 bases. The V segment lost 1 base and the J segment 7 bases; nucleotides outside the gene matches: 4. The CDR3 loop spans 15 amino acids. CDR1 and CDR2 (germline): SGHAT, FQNNGV. The CDR3, as DNA: TGTGCCAGCAGCTTAGGGACAGGAACCAATTCACCCCTCCACTTT. Translated, it gives CASSLGTGTNSPLHF.